A single sample gave rise to the 27 T cell receptor beta chains below, sequenced in a study of T cells after yellow fever vaccination. TCRdb re-derived calls from the 5' RACE reads in MiXCR, one entry per CDR3 protein. The top ten hold about 16% of the sample, which has fewer than 650,000 distinct CDR3 sequences, 20% to 25% seen once. The material sequenced was PBMCs, taken about 21 days after the first yellow fever vaccination. The receptor source for this set is a man aged 18 to 29 who received the YFV17D yellow fever vaccine.

Here the CDR3 reads CSVRVNTEAFF. CDR3 sequence (DNA): TGCAGCGTTCGGGTGAACACTGAAGCTTTCTTT. The V call is TRBV29-1, the J call TRBJ1-1; D uncertain. The CDR3 is 11 residues long. V was cut by 5 bases and J by 0 bases, with 4 bases left in between. The germline V gene has CDR1 SQVTM and CDR2 ANQGSEA.

This chain connects TRBV7-8 to TRBJ2-3, with TRBD2 matching 7 bases. In germline, CDR1 is SGHVS, CDR2 FQNEAQ. Losses at the gene ends were 9 bases for V and 0 bases for J; bases not matched to a gene: 6. The CDR3 totals 14 residues. The CDR3 loop is CASLGGTSTDTQYF. DNA for the CDR3: TGTGCCAGTCTGGGGGGGACCAGCACAGATACGCAGTATTTT.

The CDR3: CASTTPNNEQFF. For the CDR3, the DNA is TGTGCCAGCACCACCCCTAACAATGAGCAGTTCTTC. The V call is TRBV6-6, the J call TRBJ2-1; D unresolved. This CDR3 has 12 amino acids. Trimming pared 7 bases from V and 5 bases from J, leaving 9 bases between. Germline loops: CDR1 MNHNY, CDR2 SVGAGI (reference sequence).

This clonotype was seen only a few times. The chain joins TRBV5-1 to TRBJ1-2; TRBD1 matches 7 bases. Germline CDR1 is SGHRS and CDR2 is YFSETQ. CDR3 length: 13 amino acids. J lost 8 bases, V lost 2 bases, and 6 bases had no gene match. CDR3 nucleotides: TGCGCCAGCAGCTTCACAGGGGAAGAAGGCTACACCTTC. Translating it yields CASSFTGEEGYTF.

In this sample, this clonotype turned up a few times. The chain couples TRBV20-1 to TRBJ2-5; TRBD2 might be the D (5 bases). Trimming pared 2 bases from V and 5 bases from J, leaving 15 bases between. The CDR3 loop spans 14 amino acids. Germline lookup yields CDR1 DFQATT and CDR2 SNEGSKA (reference sequence). The CDR3: CSARNPAADETQYF. In nucleotides, the CDR3 is TGCAGTGCTAGAAATCCTGCAGCGGACGAGACCCAGTACTTC.

This clonotype showed up just a few times. The CDR3 loop reads CASSTTGGPGDTQYF. CDR3 coding DNA: TGCGCCAGCAGCACTACGGGGGGGCCAGGAGATACGCAGTATTTT. The chain has TRBV5-1 and TRBJ2-3; TRBD2 matches at 8 bases. V shed 4 bases, J shed 5 bases, and the junction held 9 bases outside the gene matches. The germline V gene has CDR1 SGHRS and CDR2 YFSETQ. The CDR3 has 15 residues.

J is TRBJ1-5 and V is TRBV20-1, with 8 nucleotides matching TRBD1. V dropped 0 bases and J dropped 4; count of bases not matched to a gene: 8. Germline values: CDR1 DFQATT, CDR2 SNEGSKA (reference sequence). The CDR3 runs 16 residues. The CDR3, as DNA: TGCAGTGCTAGAGATCTCTACAGGGGGGGAAATCAGCCCCAGCATTTT. It translates to CSARDLYRGGNQPQHF.

V usage is TRBV10-3 and J usage is TRBJ2-2; D unclear. The V gene's germline CDR1 is ENHRY and CDR2 SYGVKD. The V end lost 6 bases, the J end lost 7 bases, and 6 bases lay between the germline ends. The CDR3 has 11 residues. The CDR3 spells CAISANGELFF. CDR3 nucleotides: TGTGCCATCAGCGCAAACGGGGAGCTGTTTTTT.

Concerning this clonotype itself: A junction boundary mismatches the germline segment, possibly from a read error. The chain links TRBV18 to TRBJ2-7; D possibly uses TRBD1 or TRBD2 (5 bases each). This CDR3 region has 13 residues. Germline lookup yields CDR1 KGHSH and CDR2 LQKENI. The CDR3 DNA reads TGTGCCAGCTCACCACGGGTCGGGGACGAGCAGTATTTC. It codes for CASSPRVGDEQYF.

The chain combines TRBV7-2 with TRBJ2-5; tentative D call: TRBD2 (7 bases). Germline loops: CDR1 SGHTA, CDR2 FQGNSA. The CDR3 covers 16 residues. V dropped 0 bases and J dropped 4 bases, with 15 bases sitting between them. In nucleotides, the CDR3 is TGTGCCAGCAGCTTAGCGGTGGCGGGGGCCCTAGAGACCCAGTACTTC. This translates into CASSLAVAGALETQYF. Full variable domain (remainder filled in from reference TRBV7-2 and TRBJ2-5): GAGVSQSPSNKVTEKGKDVELRCDPISGHTALYWYRQSLGQGLEFLIYFQGNSAPDKSGLPSDRFSAERTGGSVSTLTIQRTQQEDSAVYLCASSLAVAGALETQYFGPGTRLLVL.

This clonotype appeared a few times. The rearrangement joins TRBV18 to TRBJ1-4; D may be TRBD1 (5 bases). CDR1 and CDR2 (germline): KGHSH, LQKENI. Trimming took off 0 bases at V and 8 bases at J, with 13 bases between the two ends. The CDR3 consists of 15 residues. The CDR3: CASSPPGRENEKLFF. The CDR3 coding sequence is TGTGCCAGCTCACCACCGGGCAGGGAAAACGAAAAACTGTTTTTT.

Only a few counts were recorded for this clonotype. The V gene is TRBV12-3 or TRBV12-4, the J gene TRBJ1-2, with 7 bases aligning to TRBD1. This CDR3 contains 12 residues. The V and J ends lost 4 bases and 8 bases, in that order; junction bases with no gene match: 4. The CDR3 region is CASSWNRGGYTF. Written as DNA, the CDR3 is TGTGCCAGCAGTTGGAACAGGGGCGGCTACACCTTC.

This chain links TRBV24-1 with TRBJ2-3; D not certain. The V end was cut by 2 bases, the J end by 2 bases, with 13 bases between. CDR1 and CDR2 from the germline V gene are KGHDR and SFDVKD. CDR3 size: 16 residues. CDR3 bases: TGTGCCACCAGTGATTCCCGCGACCTCAACACAGATACGCAGTATTTT. It codes for CATSDSRDLNTDTQYF.

This chain joins TRBV7-2 and TRBJ2-1, with 7 bases lining up with TRBD2. J was trimmed by 5 bases and V by 2 bases; bases with no gene match: 6. This CDR3 has 15 residues. Germline-derived CDR1 and CDR2 are SGHTA and FQGNSA. The CDR3 reads CASSLSAGVHNEQFF. As DNA, the CDR3 is TGTGCCAGCAGCTTATCGGCGGGGGTCCACAATGAGCAGTTCTTC. The whole variable domain, remainder taken from reference TRBV7-2 and TRBJ2-1, is GAGVSQSPSNKVTEKGKDVELRCDPISGHTALYWYRQSLGQGLEFLIYFQGNSAPDKSGLPSDRFSAERTGGSVSTLTIQRTQQEDSAVYLCASSLSAGVHNEQFFGPGTRLTVL.

In this sample, this clonotype turned up many times. This chain joins TRBV3-1 and TRBJ1-2; D may be TRBD1 (6 bases). V was clipped by 9 bases and J by 2 bases, with 16 bases between them. The CDR3 length is 14 residues. CDR1 and CDR2 from the germline V gene are LGHDT and YNNKEL (reference sequence). The CDR3 nucleotides are TGTGCCAGTGGTCGAACGACAGGCAACTATGGCTACACCTTC. Residues: CASGRTTGNYGYTF.

This clonotype appeared a few times. V gene TRBV12-5 combines with J gene TRBJ2-1, with D maybe TRBD1 (6 bases). The V end lost 2 bases, the J end lost 6 bases, and 17 bases lay between the germline ends. Germline V gene sequence: CDR1 LGHNT, CDR2 FRNRAP. CDR3 length: 16 residues. The CDR3 spells CASGLPDPTGFNEQFF. The CDR3 coding sequence is TGTGCTAGTGGTTTGCCGGACCCAACAGGGTTCAATGAGCAGTTCTTC.

This clonotype showed up just a few times. V is TRBV4-2 and J is TRBJ1-1; TRBD1 might be the D (5 bases). This CDR3 has 16 residues. CDR1 is LGHNA and CDR2 is YNFKEQ in the germline V gene. Between the trimmed V and J ends, which lost 5 bases and 0 bases, there was a span of 16 bases. CDR3 loop: CASSEGWQGMNTEAFF. CDR3 sequence (DNA): TGTGCCAGCAGCGAAGGATGGCAGGGAATGAACACTGAAGCTTTCTTT.

Only a few counts were recorded for this clonotype. The rearrangement links TRBV6-5 to TRBJ1-1; perhaps TRBD1 as D (5 bases). Trimming took off 0 bases at V and 5 bases at J, with 10 bases between the two ends. The length of the CDR3 is 14 residues. CDR1 is MNHEY, CDR2 SVGAGI, per germline. The CDR3 DNA sequence: TGTGCCAGCAGTTACTCCCCAGGGATGACTGAAGCTTTCTTT. Translated, it gives CASSYSPGMTEAFF.

The chain carries TRBV20-1 and TRBJ1-5; tentative D call: TRBD1 (5 bases). V was clipped by 4 bases and J by 4 bases, with 17 bases between them. Per the germline V gene, CDR1 is DFQATT and CDR2 is SNEGSKA (reference sequence). The CDR3 runs to 15 residues. CDR3 in DNA: TGCAGTGCTACCCGGGGAGGGGCGAGTAATCAGCCCCAGCATTTT. The encoded protein is CSATRGGASNQPQHF.

For the CDR3, the DNA is TGCAGTGCTCTAGACAGGGGTTCCTACGAGCAGTACGTC. Translating gives CSALDRGSYEQYV. The chain links TRBV20-1 to TRBJ2-7; 8 bases fit TRBD1. The CDR3 runs to 13 residues. Losses at the gene ends were 5 bases for V and 1 base for J; bases not matched to a gene: 4. Germline V lookup: CDR1 DFQATT, CDR2 SNEGSKA (reference sequence).

The rearrangement joins TRBV20-1 to TRBJ2-1, with D possibly TRBD1 on 6 matching bases. Germline-derived CDR1 and CDR2 are DFQATT and SNEGSKA (reference sequence). This CDR3 contains 11 residues. V lost 8 bases and J 9 bases, leaving 14 bases between the germline ends. In nucleotides, the CDR3 is TGCAGTCCAAAGGGACACCTTGAGCAGTTCTTC. Protein product: CSPKGHLEQFF.

This clonotype turned up a few times. The V call is TRBV12-3 or TRBV12-4, the J call TRBJ1-1; 8 nucleotides line up with TRBD1. Losses at the gene ends were 5 bases for V and 5 bases for J; bases not matched to a gene: 4. The CDR3 covers 13 residues. CDR3 loop: CASSMTGETEAFF. The DNA of the CDR3 is TGTGCCAGCAGTATGACAGGGGAAACTGAAGCTTTCTTT.

The chain employs TRBV18 and TRBJ2-3, with D unclear. Germline loops: CDR1 KGHSH, CDR2 LQKENI. With 1 base removed from V and 2 bases from J, the gap between germline ends came to 4 bases. The CDR3 length is 13 residues. The CDR3 coding sequence is TGTGCCAGCTCACCACAGACCACAGATACGCAGTATTTT. As protein: CASSPQTTDTQYF.

This sequence joins TRBV25-1 and TRBJ1-6; D is uncertain. The CDR3 totals 15 residues. The germline V and J ends were trimmed by 2 bases and 8 bases, with 13 bases remaining between them. The germline V gene encodes CDR1 MGHDK and CDR2 SYGVNS. The CDR3 DNA follows: TGTGCCAGCAGTGAAACCGCCGATCATTATTCACCCCTCCACTTT. This encodes CASSETADHYSPLHF.

The chain couples TRBV4-3 to TRBJ1-1, with TRBD1 as a possible D gene (6 bases). Trimming removed 0 bases from V and 3 bases from J, with 11 bases in between. Germline V gene lookup returns CDR1 LGHNA and CDR2 YSLEER. There are 15 residues in the CDR3. The CDR3 loop is CASSQDPTGHTEAFF. CDR3 DNA sequence: TGCGCCAGCAGCCAAGATCCCACAGGGCACACTGAAGCTTTCTTT.

This chain links TRBV15 with TRBJ1-2, with D maybe TRBD1 (6 bases). This CDR3 is built from 15 residues. V gave up 0 bases and J gave up 6 bases, with 14 bases separating them. Germline lookup yields CDR1 LNHNV and CDR2 YYDKDF (reference sequence). The CDR3 reads CATSREGALWDGYTF. CDR3 bases: TGTGCCACCAGCAGAGAGGGGGCCCTGTGGGATGGCTACACCTTC.

The chain recombines TRBV5-1 with TRBJ1-1, with TRBD1 as a possible D gene (6 bases). Germline V CDR1 and CDR2: SGHRS, YFSETQ. The CDR3 has 16 residues. V shed 0 bases and J shed 6 bases, with 18 bases lying between them. CDR3 bases: TGCGCCAGCAGCTTGGCCAGGGGTCGGGGTGTCCCTGAAGCTTTCTTT. This sequence encodes CASSLARGRGVPEAFF.